The source of this TCR beta chain is a study of blood T cell repertoires in COVID-19. Method: immunoSEQ multiplex PCR; TCRdb's copy keeps in-frame clones and lacks some. This table has 85,000 to 100,000 clones, roughly 84% appearing once. Between the trimmed V and J ends, which lost 0 bases and 6 bases, there was a span of 15 bases. The CDR3 extends over 15 amino acids. Germline-derived CDR1 and CDR2 are SGHNT and YYREEE (reference sequence). The rearrangement uses TRBV5-4 and TRBJ1-2; no clear D gene. This receptor was taken from an older woman with acute or convalescent COVID-19. Sequencing input: peripheral blood. The CDR3 DNA sequence: TGTGCCAGCAGCTTGGAACGGGGTACGTTGCATGGCTACACCTTC. Residues: CASSLERGTLHGYTF.